This is a list of T cell receptor beta chains from one sample in a study of cytomegalovirus exposure and HLA in healthy donors. Generated by immunoSEQ multiplex PCR, the TCRdb table keeps only in-frame clones and is missing some. The table lists just over 200,000 clones. Sequences were obtained from PBMCs. These receptors all stem from a girl aged 2-10 years in good health and CMV-seropositive. CDR3s include the opening cysteine and the closing phenylalanine or tryptophan. D genes are given only for firm matches.

TRBJ2-1	15	TRBD2	TRBV6-1	TGTGCCAGCAGGCTTAGCGGGTTGTCCTACAATGAGCAGTTCTTC	CASRLSGLSYNEQFF
TRBJ1-3	12	.	TRBV28	TGTGCCACGGTGTGGGGGCGAAACACCATATATTTT	CATVWGRNTIYF
TRBJ2-1	16	TRBD2	TRBV5-6	TGTGCCAGCAGCTTGGCAGGTAGCGGGGAATACAATGAGCAGTTCTTC	CASSLAGSGEYNEQFF
TRBJ1-1	15	.	TRBV6-5	TGTGCCAGCAAAGAGAGGTTCGGGAAGAACACTGAAGCTTTCTTT	CASKERFGKNTEAFF
TRBJ1-3	13	.	TRBV5-4	TGTGCCAGCAGCTTGGAAGGGAGGAACACCATATATTTT	CASSLEGRNTIYF
TRBJ1-3	17	.	TRBV28	TGTGCCAGCAGTTCCTGGGAGGGGAAGACCTCTGGAAACACCATATATTTT	CASSSWEGKTSGNTIYF
TRBJ2-7	16	TRBD2	TRBV5-1	TGCGCCAGCAGCTTGGGGACTAGCGGGAGGGTTCGCGAGCAGTACTTC	CASSLGTSGRVREQYF
TRBJ1-6	13	TRBD1	TRBV10-3	TGTGCCGGCTCCGGGACAGGAAATTCACCCCTCCACTTT	CAGSGTGNSPLHF
TRBJ1-5	15	.	TRBV7-9	TGTGCCAGCAGCGGCGAGGGGGAAGGAGATCAGCCCCAGCATTTT	CASSGEGEGDQPQHF
TRBJ1-1	15	TRBD1	TRBV5-4	TGTGCCAGCAGCTTGGTGGGACAGGGGTTCACTGAAGCTTTCTTT	CASSLVGQGFTEAFF
TRBJ2-2	13	.	TRBV5-5	TGTGCCAGCAGCTGGGACATCCCCGGGGAGCTGTTTTTT	CASSWDIPGELFF
TRBJ2-7	15	TRBD2	TRBV28	TGTGCCAGCAGTCCCCCAAGCGGGAGGGGTCACGAGCAGTACTTC	CASSPPSGRGHEQYF
TRBJ2-5	12	.	TRBV2	TGTGCCAGCCGGGAGTACCAAGAGACCCAGTACTTC	CASREYQETQYF
TRBJ1-3	12	.	TRBV4-1	TGCGCCAGCAGCCAAGATCTCAACACCATATATTTT	CASSQDLNTIYF
TRBJ2-7	17	TRBD2	TRBV27	TGTGCCAGCAGTTTACGAGGGTCTAGCGGGAGGGTTTACGAGCAGTACTTC	CASSLRGSSGRVYEQYF
TRBJ2-7	12	.	TRBV9	TGTGCCAGCAGCCCCCAGGGCTACGAGCAGTACTTC	CASSPQGYEQYF